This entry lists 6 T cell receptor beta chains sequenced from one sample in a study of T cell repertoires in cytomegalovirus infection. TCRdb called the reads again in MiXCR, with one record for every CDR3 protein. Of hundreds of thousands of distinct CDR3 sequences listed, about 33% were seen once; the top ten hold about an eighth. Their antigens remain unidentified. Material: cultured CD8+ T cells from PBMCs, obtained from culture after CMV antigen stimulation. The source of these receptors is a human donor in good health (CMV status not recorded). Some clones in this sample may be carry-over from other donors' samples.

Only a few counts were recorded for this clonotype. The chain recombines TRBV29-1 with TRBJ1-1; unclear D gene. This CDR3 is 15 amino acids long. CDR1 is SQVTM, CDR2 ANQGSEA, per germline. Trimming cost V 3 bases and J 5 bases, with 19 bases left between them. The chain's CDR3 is CSVEKGPAGYTEAFF. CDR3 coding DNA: TGCAGCGTTGAGAAAGGGCCGGCGGGATATACTGAAGCTTTCTTT.

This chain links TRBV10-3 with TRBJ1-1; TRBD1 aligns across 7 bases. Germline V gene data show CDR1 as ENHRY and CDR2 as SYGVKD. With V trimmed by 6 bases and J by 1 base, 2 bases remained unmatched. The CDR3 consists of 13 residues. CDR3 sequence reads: CAIRGDRNTEAFF. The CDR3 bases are TGTGCCATCAGGGGGGACAGGAACACTGAAGCTTTCTTT.

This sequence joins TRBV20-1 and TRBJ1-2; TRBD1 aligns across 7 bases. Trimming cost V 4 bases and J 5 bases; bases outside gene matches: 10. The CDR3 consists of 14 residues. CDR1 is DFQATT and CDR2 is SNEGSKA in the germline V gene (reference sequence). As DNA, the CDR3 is TGCAGTGCTATAACGACAGGGCTCGATTATGGCTACACCTTC. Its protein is CSAITTGLDYGYTF.

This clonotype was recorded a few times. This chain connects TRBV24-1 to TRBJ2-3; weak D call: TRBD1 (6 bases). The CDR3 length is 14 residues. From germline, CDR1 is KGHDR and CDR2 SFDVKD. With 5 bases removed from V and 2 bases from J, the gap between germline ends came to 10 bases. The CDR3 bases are TGTGCCACCAGTGGGGGACACCACACAGATACGCAGTATTTT. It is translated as CATSGGHHTDTQYF.

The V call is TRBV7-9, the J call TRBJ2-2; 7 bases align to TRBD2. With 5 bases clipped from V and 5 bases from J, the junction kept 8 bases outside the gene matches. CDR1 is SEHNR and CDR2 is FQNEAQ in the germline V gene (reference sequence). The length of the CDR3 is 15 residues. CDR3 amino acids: CASSGAAGSTGELFF. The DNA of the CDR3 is TGTGCCAGCAGCGGGGCAGCGGGGAGTACCGGGGAGCTGTTTTTT. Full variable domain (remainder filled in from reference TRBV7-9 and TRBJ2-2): DTGVSQNPRHKITKRGQNVTFRCDPISEHNRLYWYRQTLGQGPEFLTYFQNEAQLEKSRLLSDRFSAERPKGSFSTLEIQRTEQGDSAMYLCASSGAAGSTGELFFGEGSRLTVL.

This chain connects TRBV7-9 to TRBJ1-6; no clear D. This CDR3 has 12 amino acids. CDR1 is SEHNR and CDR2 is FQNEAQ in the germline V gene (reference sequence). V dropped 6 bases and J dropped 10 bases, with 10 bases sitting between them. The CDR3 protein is CASSALGSPLHF. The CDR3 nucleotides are TGTGCCAGCAGTGCTTTGGGGTCACCCCTCCACTTT.